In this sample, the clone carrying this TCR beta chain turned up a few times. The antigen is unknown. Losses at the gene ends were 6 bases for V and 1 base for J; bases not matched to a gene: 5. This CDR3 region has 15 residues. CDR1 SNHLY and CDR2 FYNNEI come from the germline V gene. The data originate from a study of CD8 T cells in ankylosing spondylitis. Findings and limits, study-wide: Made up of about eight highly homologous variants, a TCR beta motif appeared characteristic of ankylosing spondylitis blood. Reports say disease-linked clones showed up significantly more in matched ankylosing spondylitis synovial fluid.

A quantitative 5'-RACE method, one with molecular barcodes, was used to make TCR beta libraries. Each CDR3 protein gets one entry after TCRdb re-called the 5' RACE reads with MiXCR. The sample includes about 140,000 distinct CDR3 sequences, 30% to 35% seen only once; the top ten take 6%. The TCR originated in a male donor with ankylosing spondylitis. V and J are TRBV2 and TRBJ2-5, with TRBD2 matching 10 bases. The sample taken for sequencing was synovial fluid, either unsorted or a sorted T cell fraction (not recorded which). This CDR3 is CASSSSGGPQETQYF. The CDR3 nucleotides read TGTGCCAGCAGCTCTAGCGGGGGCCCCCAAGAGACCCAGTACTTC.